The 15 T cell receptor beta chains reported below all come from one sample, sequenced in a study of blood T cell repertoires in COVID-19 (dated by TCRdb to 2018 to 2021). The library was prepared using the immunoSEQ multiplex PCR assay. TCRdb limited this immuneACCESS table to in-frame rearrangements with V and J called. A share of clones is missing; checked studies link under half to unresolved V genes, and the rest is unexplained. This sample lists 190,000 or so clones; approximately 90% were detected once. Approximately 1.1% of the sample lies in the top ten. Input material: PBMCs or T cells enriched from blood (not recorded which). Receptor source: a young man who had recovered from COVID-19.

The J gene is TRBJ1-1, the V gene TRBV29-1, with TRBD1 matching over 8 bases. V shed 7 bases and J 0 bases; nucleotides not matched to a gene: 10. The CDR3 runs to 15 residues. From germline, CDR1 is SQVTM and CDR2 ANQGSEA. The CDR3 nucleotides are TGCAGCGGGATGGGACAGGTCTACATGAACACTGAAGCTTTCTTT. Its translation: CSGMGQVYMNTEAFF. Together with reference TRBV29-1 and TRBJ1-1, the CDR3 gives the full variable domain: SAVISQKPSRDICQRGTSLTIQCQVDSQVTMMFWYRQQPGQSLTLIATANQGSEATYESGFVIDKFPISRPNLTFSTLTVSNMSPEDSSIYLCSGMGQVYMNTEAFFGQGTRLTVV.

The rearrangement links TRBV28 to TRBJ2-7; D perhaps matches TRBD1 (5 bases). V lost 7 bases and J 0 bases, leaving 10 bases between the germline ends. Germline V lookup: CDR1 MDHEN, CDR2 SYDVKM. The CDR3 spans 13 residues. The CDR3 reads CASKGDSSYEQYF. In DNA, the CDR3 is TGTGCCAGCAAAGGAGACAGCTCCTACGAGCAGTACTTC. Filled out from reference TRBV28 and TRBJ2-7, the complete variable domain reads DVKVTQSSRYLVKRTGEKVFLECVQDMDHENMFWYRQDPGLGLRLIYFSYDVKMKEKGDIPEGYSVSREKKERFSLILESASTNQTSMYLCASKGDSSYEQYFGPGTRLTVT.

This clone appeared a single time. The rearrangement links TRBV19 to TRBJ2-3; D not certain. The germline V and J ends were trimmed by 6 bases and 0 bases, with 13 bases remaining between them. Germline V gene data show CDR1 as LNHDA and CDR2 as SQIVND (reference sequence). The CDR3 consists of 15 residues. The CDR3 DNA follows: TGTGCCAGTAGCCTTGGTAGAGTCAGCACAGATACGCAGTATTTT. This translates into CASSLGRVSTDTQYF.

Regarding this clone: The same CDR3 arises from other DNA sequences in this sample as well. The chain has TRBV24-1 and TRBJ2-7; 9 nucleotides agree with TRBD1. V was pared by 3 bases and J by 7 bases, with 6 bases of the junction left unmatched. Per the germline V gene, CDR1 is KGHDR and CDR2 is SFDVKD. The CDR3 is 14 amino acids. CDR3: CATSDPRTGVEQYF. CDR3 bases: TGTGCCACCAGTGATCCGAGGACAGGGGTGGAGCAGTACTTC.

V gene TRBV7-9 combines with J gene TRBJ2-1; 8 bases agree with TRBD2. Germline V lookup: CDR1 SEHNR, CDR2 FQNEAQ (reference sequence). CDR3 size: 16 residues. The V segment lost 5 bases and the J segment 4 bases; nucleotides outside the gene matches: 10. CDR3 in amino acids: CASSPREGHLYNEQFF. The CDR3 nucleotides read TGTGCCAGCAGCCCTCGGGAGGGCCACTTGTACAATGAGCAGTTCTTC.

V usage is TRBV6-2 or TRBV6-3 and J usage is TRBJ1-1; D possibly corresponds to TRBD1 (6 bases). V was clipped by 3 bases and J by 0 bases, with 20 bases between them. The CDR3 runs to 18 residues. Germline V gives CDR1 MNHEY, CDR2 SVGEGT. The CDR3 spells CASSYSTSRDTLNTEAFF. The CDR3 DNA sequence: TGTGCCAGCAGTTATAGTACTAGTCGGGACACATTGAACACTGAAGCTTTCTTT.

V usage is TRBV27 and J usage is TRBJ1-5, with 7 bases that match TRBD1. The CDR3 runs 14 residues. V gave up 5 bases and J gave up 6 bases; unmatched junction bases: 7. Germline CDR1 reads MNHEY; CDR2 reads SMNVEV (reference sequence). This CDR3 reads CASSTDRVGQPQHF. The CDR3 nucleotides are TGTGCCAGCAGTACCGACAGGGTGGGTCAGCCCCAGCATTTT.

The chain combines TRBV18 with TRBJ2-5; 12 nucleotides align to TRBD2. This CDR3 has 18 residues. The V segment lost 2 bases and the J segment 2 bases; nucleotides outside the gene matches: 9. Germline values: CDR1 KGHSH, CDR2 LQKENI. The CDR3 spells CASSPVTSGRGPQETQYF. In nucleotides, the CDR3 is TGTGCCAGCTCACCAGTGACTAGCGGGAGAGGCCCGCAAGAGACCCAGTACTTC.

The count of this clone is one. V usage is TRBV7-2 and J usage is TRBJ2-3; a weak D match, TRBD2 (6 bases). Per the germline V gene, CDR1 is SGHTA and CDR2 is FQGNSA. The CDR3 runs 19 residues. V shed 4 bases and J shed 4 bases, with 27 bases lying between them. The CDR3: CASSSRRTAGTTFADTQYF. Written as DNA, the CDR3 is TGTGCCAGCAGCTCAAGAAGGACCGCGGGGACCACATTCGCAGATACGCAGTATTTT.

The chain carries TRBV4-1 and TRBJ2-5; TRBD2 aligns across 8 bases. Trimming at V came to 1 base and at J to 5 bases, leaving 3 bases not matched to a gene. This CDR3 spans 14 amino acids. In germline, CDR1 is MGHRA, CDR2 YSYEKL. The CDR3 DNA reads TGCGCCAGCAGCCAAGCGGGAGGGGGGGAGACCCAGTACTTC. Translating gives CASSQAGGGETQYF.

This chain joins TRBV6-1 and TRBJ1-4; tentatively, D is TRBD1 (6 bases). Trimming stripped 3 bases from V and 10 bases from J, with 9 bases between. This CDR3 is built from 12 residues. Germline V lookup: CDR1 MNHNS, CDR2 SASEGT. CDR3 coding DNA: TGTGCCAGCAGTGAGCAGGGGAGAAAACTGTTTTTT. This encodes CASSEQGRKLFF.

The rearrangement uses TRBV6-1 and TRBJ1-6; TRBD1 matches 8 bases. Trimming at V came to 4 bases and at J to 0 bases, leaving 5 bases not matched to a gene. The CDR3 has 17 amino acids. Germline CDR1 MNHNS, CDR2 SASEGT. CDR3 amino acids: CASSVRDRSSYNSPLHF. The CDR3 coding sequence is TGTGCCAGCAGTGTAAGGGACAGGAGCTCCTATAATTCACCCCTCCACTTT.

The J gene is TRBJ1-5, the V gene TRBV28; D gene unclear. V was shortened by 7 bases and J by 5 bases, with 15 bases between the two germline ends. The germline V gene encodes CDR1 MDHEN and CDR2 SYDVKM. The CDR3 has 14 amino acids. Written as DNA, the CDR3 is TGTGCCAGCACGGAGGGCGGAATCGATCAGCCCCAGCATTTT. Residues: CASTEGGIDQPQHF. The full variable domain, completed using reference TRBV28 and TRBJ1-5, is DVKVTQSSRYLVKRTGEKVFLECVQDMDHENMFWYRQDPGLGLRLIYFSYDVKMKEKGDIPEGYSVSREKKERFSLILESASTNQTSMYLCASTEGGIDQPQHFGDGTRLSIL.

The gene calls are TRBV4-3 and TRBJ1-4, with 9 nucleotides matching TRBD1. The CDR3 runs to 20 residues. The germline V gene has CDR1 LGHNA and CDR2 YSLEER. The J segment lost 0 bases and the V segment lost 4 bases, leaving 15 bases of the junction unmatched. The DNA for the CDR3 is TGCGCCAGCAGCCCCCGATCCCTAAAACAGGGGGCCGCAACTAATGAAAAACTGTTTTTT. Protein sequence: CASSPRSLKQGAATNEKLFF.

This chain joins TRBV30 and TRBJ1-5, with D possibly being TRBD1 (6 bases). The V end was cut by 3 bases, the J end by 1 base, with 19 bases between. Per the germline V gene, CDR1 is GTSNPN and CDR2 is SVGIG (reference sequence). The length of the CDR3 is 17 residues. The CDR3 loop is CAWSRTVGQQSNQPQHF. DNA for the CDR3: TGTGCCTGGAGCCGGACGGTCGGACAGCAAAGCAATCAGCCCCAGCATTTT.